Below, 28 T cell receptor beta chains from the same sample are listed, as sequenced in a study of T cell responses to AZD1222 COVID-19 vaccine. Using immunoSEQ multiplex PCR, the repertoire was profiled, and TCRdb retains in-frame clones only, with some absent. The table lists about 97,000 clones, 70% to 90% of them singletons. Material: peripheral blood, obtained on day 0 of AZD1222 vaccination. All receptors derive from an adult in good health.

V is TRBV28 and J is TRBJ1-5, with 8 bases identical to TRBD1. CDR3 length: 15 amino acids. Germline lookup yields CDR1 MDHEN and CDR2 SYDVKM. V was clipped by 6 bases and J by 3 bases; unmatched bases: 7. This CDR3 reads CASRDPGGLNQPQHF. The CDR3 nucleotides read TGTGCCAGCAGAGATCCAGGGGGCCTCAATCAGCCCCAGCATTTT.

The chain is built from TRBV29-1 and TRBJ2-7; a possible D gene is TRBD1 (6 bases). V lost 7 bases to trimming and J lost 0 bases, with 10 bases between them. This CDR3 has 12 amino acids. Germline V gene lookup returns CDR1 SQVTM and CDR2 ANQGSEA. CDR3: CSGAGDSYEQYF. The CDR3, as DNA: TGCAGCGGGGCAGGGGACTCCTACGAGCAGTACTTC.

This clone was detected only once. The chain has TRBV7-8 and TRBJ2-2, with TRBD1 identical over 7 bases. In germline, CDR1 is SGHVS, CDR2 FQNEAQ. Trimming at V came to 2 bases and at J to 7 bases, leaving 4 bases not matched to a gene. The length of the CDR3 is 14 residues. The CDR3 loop reads CASSLRQGIGELFF. CDR3 nucleotides: TGTGCCAGCAGCTTAAGACAGGGAATCGGGGAGCTGTTTTTT.

This clone was counted only a few times. This chain connects TRBV5-6 to TRBJ2-5; a possible D gene is TRBD2 (5 bases). The germline V gene has CDR1 SGHDT and CDR2 YYEEEE. The CDR3 has 16 amino acids. With 4 bases removed from V and 0 bases from J, the gap between germline ends came to 16 bases. DNA of the CDR3: TGTGCCAGCAGCCGCTATAGAGGGCCGTACCAAGAGACCCAGTACTTC. As protein: CASSRYRGPYQETQYF.

J is TRBJ2-2 and V is TRBV5-5; D uncertain. In germline, CDR1 is SGHKS, CDR2 YYEKEE (reference sequence). The CDR3 spans 15 residues. V dropped 4 bases and J dropped 8 bases, with 18 bases sitting between them. CDR3 sequence: CASSPPTSKAGELFF. Here the CDR3 DNA reads TGTGCCAGCAGCCCCCCCACTTCTAAGGCAGGGGAGCTGTTTTTT.

The table lists this clone with a count of one. The junction shows a germline mismatch at one end, possibly a read error. J is TRBJ1-2 and V is TRBV3-1 (or the pseudogene TRBV3-2); TRBD1 agrees at 10 bases. The CDR3 sequence is 13 residues long. Germline lookup yields CDR1 LGHDT and CDR2 YNNKEL (reference sequence). The CDR3 DNA reads TGTGCCAGCAGCCAAGTTACTGGGACAGGGGCCGCCTTC. Protein product: CASSQVTGTGAAF.

CDR3 sequence reads: CASSLFQGALNEQFF. The CDR3 nucleotides read TGTGCCAGCAGCTTATTCCAGGGGGCGCTCAATGAGCAGTTCTTC. The chain couples TRBV7-2 to TRBJ2-1, with 8 bases fitting TRBD1. The J segment lost 6 bases and the V segment lost 2 bases, leaving 6 bases of the junction unmatched. CDR1 SGHTA and CDR2 FQGNSA come from the germline V gene. The CDR3 runs 15 residues.

The chain links TRBV7-2 to TRBJ2-5, with D perhaps matching TRBD2 (6 bases). Germline CDR1 reads SGHTA; CDR2 reads FQGNSA. This CDR3 is 15 amino acids long. Trimming removed 7 bases from V and 2 bases from J, with 17 bases in between. CDR3 loop: CASNRRGGLQETQYF. As DNA, the CDR3 is TGTGCCAGCAACAGAAGGGGAGGTTTACAAGAGACCCAGTACTTC.

The rearrangement links TRBV7-2 to TRBJ1-3; D not certain. Between the trimmed V and J ends, which lost 4 bases and 0 bases, there was a span of 4 bases. The CDR3 length is 13 residues. Germline CDR1 reads SGHTA; CDR2 reads FQGNSA. This CDR3 is CASSSNSGNTIYF. The CDR3 DNA follows: TGTGCCAGCAGCTCTAACTCTGGAAACACCATATATTTT.

This clone has only one observation. The chain couples TRBV28 to TRBJ2-1, with D uncertain. This CDR3 spans 14 amino acids. Germline CDR1 is MDHEN and CDR2 is SYDVKM. V shed 5 bases and J shed 1 base, with 9 bases lying between them. The CDR3 coding sequence is TGTGCCAGCAGTCTATTGGGGTCCTACAATGAGCAGTTCTTC. It yields the protein CASSLLGSYNEQFF. The full variable domain, its missing parts supplied by reference TRBV28 and TRBJ2-1, is DVKVTQSSRYLVKRTGEKVFLECVQDMDHENMFWYRQDPGLGLRLIYFSYDVKMKEKGDIPEGYSVSREKKERFSLILESASTNQTSMYLCASSLLGSYNEQFFGPGTRLTVL.

This clone was detected only a few times. The chain combines TRBV6-4 with TRBJ2-3, with D possibly being TRBD1 (5 bases). The V gene lost 3 bases and the J gene lost 1 base, with 5 bases spanning the gap. From germline, CDR1 is MRHNA and CDR2 SNTAGT. The CDR3 spans 13 residues. The CDR3 bases are TGTGCCAGCAGTGAGACAGGCACAGATACGCAGTATTTT. Its translation is CASSETGTDTQYF.

The genes are TRBV2 and TRBJ1-1; weak D call: TRBD1 (6 bases). Germline assignment: CDR1 SNHLY and CDR2 FYNNEI. The ends were cut back, 8 bases at V and 4 bases at J, with 14 bases in the middle. This CDR3 comprises 13 residues. The CDR3 region has the DNA TGTGCCAGCGGAGACAGGCGGTCCACTGAAGCTTTCTTT. It specifies CASGDRRSTEAFF.

This CDR3 reads CASSIGRRSYNEQFF. The CDR3 DNA is TGTGCCAGTAGTATTGGCAGACGCTCCTACAATGAGCAGTTCTTC. The chain employs TRBV19 and TRBJ2-1; D remains ambiguous. Germline CDR1 reads LNHDA; CDR2 reads SQIVND (reference sequence). This CDR3 comprises 15 residues. V lost 3 bases, J lost 0 bases, and 9 bases lay in between.

The V and J genes are TRBV20-1 and TRBJ1-1; tentatively, D is TRBD1 (5 bases). Germline CDR1 DFQATT, CDR2 SNEGSKA (reference sequence). V lost 6 bases and J lost 7, with 12 bases in between. CDR3 length: 11 residues. The CDR3 region has the DNA TGCAGTGCAAACCGACAGAGTGAAGCTTTCTTT. Translation gives CSANRQSEAFF.

The rearrangement uses TRBV5-1 and TRBJ2-5, with D unclear. Trimming pared 3 bases from V and 2 bases from J, leaving 5 bases between. Per germline, CDR1 SGHRS and CDR2 YFSETQ. The CDR3 has 12 amino acids. CDR3 protein: CASSSSQETQYF. DNA of the CDR3: TGCGCCAGCAGCTCCTCTCAAGAGACCCAGTACTTC.

V is TRBV11-3 and J is TRBJ1-1; TRBD1 aligns across 7 bases. V shed 5 bases and J 1 base; nucleotides not matched to a gene: 4. Germline lookup yields CDR1 SGHNT and CDR2 YENEEA. The CDR3 is 14 amino acids. The CDR3 here is CASSDGTENTEAFF. The CDR3 DNA follows: TGTGCCAGCAGCGACGGGACAGAGAACACTGAAGCTTTCTTT.

The chain recombines TRBV30 with TRBJ1-4; TRBD1 is a possible D gene (5 bases). The length of the CDR3 is 14 residues. Germline V gene sequence: CDR1 GTSNPN, CDR2 SVGIG (reference sequence). The V end was cut by 4 bases, the J end by 4 bases, with 13 bases between. The CDR3 reads CAWTLGRYNEKLFF. The CDR3 DNA reads TGTGCCTGGACCTTGGGACGGTATAATGAAAAACTGTTTTTT. The whole variable domain, remainder taken from reference TRBV30 and TRBJ1-4, is SQTIHQWPATLVQPVGSPLSLECTVEGTSNPNLYWYRQAAGRGLQLLFYSVGIGQISSEVPQNLSASRPQDRQFILSSKKLLLSDSGFYLCAWTLGRYNEKLFFGSGTQLSVL.

V usage is TRBV19 and J usage is TRBJ2-7; D is tentatively TRBD1 or TRBD2 (5 bases each). Trimming removed 2 bases from V and 5 bases from J, with 13 bases in between. The CDR3 contains 14 residues. CDR1 is LNHDA, CDR2 SQIVND, per germline (reference sequence). For the CDR3, the DNA is TGTGCCAGTAGTATAAGAGGGGTGTTGGACGAGCAGTACTTC. Its protein product is CASSIRGVLDEQYF.

The gene calls are TRBV7-3 and TRBJ1-1, with D perhaps matching TRBD1 (5 bases). This CDR3 comprises 15 residues. V was pared by 4 bases and J by 1 base, with 13 bases between. Looked up from germline, CDR1 is SGHTA and CDR2 is FQGTGA. This chain's CDR3 is CASSSWGVPNTEAFF. CDR3 in DNA: TGTGCCAGCAGCTCTTGGGGGGTACCGAACACTGAAGCTTTCTTT.

The chain links TRBV27 to TRBJ2-2; tentative D call: TRBD2 (7 bases). This CDR3 comprises 17 residues. CDR1 MNHEY and CDR2 SMNVEV come from the germline V gene (reference sequence). V was trimmed by 2 bases and J by 5 bases, leaving 18 bases between them. The chain's CDR3 is CASSLGGLGGLTGELFF. The CDR3 region has the DNA TGTGCCAGCAGTTTAGGAGGACTAGGGGGACTAACCGGGGAGCTGTTTTTT.

The table lists this clone with a count of one. The chain uses TRBV29-1 and TRBJ1-2, with 10 bases matching TRBD1. The V and J ends lost 7 bases and 6 bases, in that order; junction bases with no gene match: 2. Germline V CDR1 and CDR2: SQVTM, ANQGSEA. CDR3 length: 11 residues. CDR3 nucleotide sequence: TGCAGCGCCGGACAGGGGGATGGCTACACCTTC. It encodes CSAGQGDGYTF. Combining the CDR3 with reference TRBV29-1 and TRBJ1-2 gives the whole variable domain SAVISQKPSRDICQRGTSLTIQCQVDSQVTMMFWYRQQPGQSLTLIATANQGSEATYESGFVIDKFPISRPNLTFSTLTVSNMSPEDSSIYLCSAGQGDGYTFGSGTRLTVV.

The rearrangement uses TRBV6-5 and TRBJ1-2, with TRBD1 matching 9 bases. With 6 bases clipped from V and 4 bases from J, the junction kept 9 bases outside the gene matches. The V gene's germline CDR1 is MNHEY and CDR2 SVGAGI. The CDR3 length is 15 residues. In DNA form, the CDR3 reads TGTGCCAGCAGCTCGGGACAGGGCAGGAGCTATGGCTACACCTTC. As protein: CASSSGQGRSYGYTF.

This clone showed up just once. The chain has TRBV2 and TRBJ1-2; the match to TRBD1 covers 9 bases. The CDR3 loop spans 13 amino acids. Germline V gene data show CDR1 as SNHLY and CDR2 as FYNNEI. J was trimmed by 7 bases and V by 6 bases; bases with no gene match: 6. The CDR3 reads CASSRDRVVGYTF. DNA for the CDR3: TGTGCCAGCAGCCGGGACAGGGTGGTTGGCTACACCTTC.

The V and J genes are TRBV3-1 (or the pseudogene TRBV3-2) and TRBJ1-3, with D possibly being TRBD1 (6 bases). The CDR3 is 14 amino acids. CDR1 is LGHDT and CDR2 is YNNKEL in the germline V gene (reference sequence). With 3 bases removed from V and 4 bases from J, the gap between germline ends came to 10 bases. In nucleotides, the CDR3 is TGTGCCAGCAGCCAGGGGGCGGAAGGAAACACCATATATTTT. Translated: CASSQGAEGNTIYF.

Notes on this clone: A read error is likely, as this CDR3 ends without the conserved phenylalanine or tryptophan. No DNA is shown, since the ends of the CDR3 on it are uncertain; the CDR3 is the one TCRdb lists. This chain uses TRBV21-1 with TRBJ2-7; no check of the table's D call, TRBD2, against the DNA was made. TRBV21-1 is designated a pseudogene. The CDR3 length equals 9 residues, ends included. The CDR3 is CARPGGAFL.

The table lists this clone with a count of one. The V gene is TRBV5-1, the J gene TRBJ1-6; D is perhaps TRBD1 (5 bases). The germline CDR1 and CDR2 sequences are SGHRS and YFSETQ. Trimming left V 0 bases short and J 7 bases short, with 8 bases between. The CDR3 consists of 14 residues. DNA for the CDR3: TGCGCCAGCAGCTTGGGACGGGACAATTCACCCCTCCACTTT. It translates to CASSLGRDNSPLHF.

The rearrangement links TRBV28 to TRBJ2-7; D may be TRBD2 (7 bases). This CDR3 comprises 15 residues. Germline V lookup: CDR1 MDHEN, CDR2 SYDVKM. V lost 5 bases, J lost 0 bases, and 14 bases lay in between. The CDR3 region has the DNA TGTGCCAGCAGTCCTGGGGGCGGGGGCTCCTACGAGCAGTACTTC. This sequence encodes CASSPGGGGSYEQYF. The variable domain in full, completed from reference TRBV28 and TRBJ2-7, reads DVKVTQSSRYLVKRTGEKVFLECVQDMDHENMFWYRQDPGLGLRLIYFSYDVKMKEKGDIPEGYSVSREKKERFSLILESASTNQTSMYLCASSPGGGGSYEQYFGPGTRLTVT.

The rearrangement links TRBV5-5 to TRBJ1-2, with D tentatively TRBD1 (5 bases). The CDR3 totals 13 residues. Germline V lookup: CDR1 SGHKS, CDR2 YYEKEE (reference sequence). V lost 4 bases and J lost 1, with 8 bases in between. In DNA, the CDR3 is TGTGCCAGCAGCGGGACGCTTAACTATGGCTACACCTTC. It encodes CASSGTLNYGYTF.